This record covers a single TCR beta chain. The antigen is not known. Germline CDR1 is MNHGY and CDR2 is SVAAGI. Trimming took off 3 bases at V and 1 base at J, with 25 bases between the two ends. CDR3 length: 20 amino acids. The data derive from a study of cytomegalovirus exposure and HLA in healthy donors. Study outcomes and limitations: In a later analysis, TCR beta V- and J-gene trimming was associated with a missense DCLRE1C variant.

60 Vbeta and 13 Jbeta primers were used in PCR. The method was immunoSEQ multiplex PCR; TCRdb's version includes in-frame clones alone and lacks a portion of them. The repertoire has about 130,000 clones, 80% of them found once; the top ten carry 3% to 4%. Sequenced input: PBMCs. The chain joins TRBV6-9 to TRBJ2-4, with TRBD2 as a possible D gene (7 bases). The clonotype comes from a woman in her forties in good health and CMV-seronegative. The CDR3 here is CASSYPGHLKPGGAKNIQYF. CDR3 DNA: TGTGCCAGCAGTTACCCGGGACACCTCAAACCCGGGGGGGCCAAAAACATTCAGTACTTC.